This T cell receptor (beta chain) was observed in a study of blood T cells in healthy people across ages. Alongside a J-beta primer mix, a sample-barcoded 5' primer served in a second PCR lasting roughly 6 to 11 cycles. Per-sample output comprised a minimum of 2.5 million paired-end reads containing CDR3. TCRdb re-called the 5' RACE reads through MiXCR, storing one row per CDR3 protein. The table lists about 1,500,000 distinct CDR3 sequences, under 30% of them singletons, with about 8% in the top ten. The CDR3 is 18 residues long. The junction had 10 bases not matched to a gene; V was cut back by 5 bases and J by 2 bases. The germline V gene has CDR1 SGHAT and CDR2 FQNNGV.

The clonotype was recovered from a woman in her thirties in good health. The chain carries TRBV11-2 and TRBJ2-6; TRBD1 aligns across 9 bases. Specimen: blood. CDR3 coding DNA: TGTGCCAGCAGCCCAGGAGTGGGACAGGGAGCTGGGGCCAACGTCCTGACTTTC. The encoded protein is CASSPGVGQGAGANVLTF. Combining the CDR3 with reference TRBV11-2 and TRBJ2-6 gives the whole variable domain EAGVAQSPRYKIIEKRQSVAFWCNPISGHATLYWYQQILGQGPKLLIQFQNNGVVDDSQLPKDRFSAERLKGVDSTLKIQPAKLEDSAVYLCASSPGVGQGAGANVLTFGAGSRLTVL.